This TCR beta chain was retrieved from a study of OX40 agonist ivuxolimab in advanced cancers. Study overall: Given to patients was ivuxolimab, an agonistic anti-OX40 (CD134) antibody. The mean age was roughly 60 years, ranging from 23 to 79, with around four fifths of participants male.

Concerning this clone: Its target is unknown.

Some clones are missing from TCRdb's copy, which holds only in-frame ones; the method was immunoSEQ multiplex PCR. The profile shows about 27,000 clones, 65% to 80% of them singletons. CDR3 size: 13 residues. CDR1 and CDR2 from the germline V gene are SGHVS and FNYEAQ. Between the trimmed V and J ends, which lost 1 base and 6 bases, there was a span of 9 bases. The study, taken as a whole, reports: Normalized T-cell clonal expansion was also low in a subset of nonresponders.

The sequence came from an adult with an advanced solid tumor such as melanoma, head and neck, liver or kidney cancer. The material was CD4+ or CD8+ T cells sorted from blood, obtained in a trial of the OX40 agonist ivuxolimab. This sequence joins TRBV7-6 and TRBJ1-2, with a possible D match to TRBD1 (5 bases). As DNA, the CDR3 is TGTGCCAGCAGCTTAGTAACAGGTCATGGCTACACCTTC. The encoded protein is CASSLVTGHGYTF.